This paragraph reports one T cell receptor (beta chain). This clone was observed a few times. The specificity of this receptor is unknown. There are no base qualities to consult, and no much larger clone falls within one base. This sample was taken from a study of blood T cell repertoires in COVID-19 (dated by TCRdb to 2018 to 2020). Broadly, across the study: Samples from collaborators originated in the United States, Italy and Spain and spanned both the acute and convalescent phases of COVID-19. The dataset comprised deeply sampled blood TCRbeta repertoires from subjects exposed to, actively infected with, or recovered from COVID-19. The material from the prospective study consisted of cDNA or gDNA derived from T cells, B-cell-depleted T cells, or PBMCs. Samples came from the ongoing ImmuneRACE study (first 160 participants) plus 1,254 subjects from 6 global collaborators. The repertoires were released in a freely available public database intended as a resource for research on the immune response to SARS-CoV-2. HLA class I and class II types, where available, came from metadata supplied by the sample provider rather than from assay-based typing. Sample metadata almost always included a de-identified subject ID, COVID-19 status, age in years and sex. What the authors observed across the whole study: How much clinical and demographic metadata was included differed by source and by participant, and the metadata was provided uncurated.

Collaborating institutions collected whole blood in K2EDTA tubes following their own protocols. For TCRbeta analysis, collaborators shipped samples as frozen whole blood, isolated PBMCs, or DNA extracted from either of those sample types. TCRbeta CDR3 regions were amplified from genomic DNA by means of the immunoSEQ Assay, a bias-controlled multiplex PCR. The paper's data handling went like this. Nucleated cell counts per sample were estimated from amplification of reference gene primers within the assay. Sequence reads were collapsed and filtered to measure the absolute abundance of every unique TCRbeta CDR3 rearrangement. For each sample, productive Simpson clonality was calculated by taking the square root of Simpson's diversity index across productive rearrangements. TCRdb obtained this table from immuneACCESS and retained in-frame rearrangements with V and J assigned. These tables miss some clones; where compared with another copy, unresolved V genes account for less than half of the shortfall, and the remainder is unexplained. V and J calls and clone size follow that table, whereas D and trimming were derived from the DNA. A total of around 190,000 clones appear in this sample, roughly 77% of them only once. Around 7% of the sample goes to the ten largest clones.

V is clipped by 2 bases and J by 1 base, and the sequence between their germline boundaries is 12 bases long. Based on the germline V gene (reference sequence), the CDR1 and CDR2 sequences are MNHEY and SMNVEV. Taken from cysteine to phenylalanine, the CDR3 has 16 residues. The entry retains the CDR3 DNA only, 48 bases that are in frame from base 1. The rearranged segments are TRBV27 and TRBJ1-5; no D segment can be confidently identified. The sequenced sample consisted of peripheral blood. The source is an older man with active or convalescent COVID-19. This receptor carries the CDR3 CASSLEGAGSNQPQHF. The DNA is as follows: TGTGCCAGCAGTTTAGAGGGCGCGGGGAGCAATCAGCCCCAGCATTTT.